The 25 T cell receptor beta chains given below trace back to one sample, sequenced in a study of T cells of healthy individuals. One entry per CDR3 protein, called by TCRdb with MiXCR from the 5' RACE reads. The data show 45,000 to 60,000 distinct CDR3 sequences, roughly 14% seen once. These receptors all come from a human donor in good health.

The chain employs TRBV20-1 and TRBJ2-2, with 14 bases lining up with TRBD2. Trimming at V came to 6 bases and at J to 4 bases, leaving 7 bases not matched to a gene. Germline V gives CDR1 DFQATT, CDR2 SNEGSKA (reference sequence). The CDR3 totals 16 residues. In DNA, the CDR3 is TGCAGTGCCTCGGGACTAGCGGGAGTGGGCACCGGGGAGCTGTTTTTT. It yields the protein CSASGLAGVGTGELFF.

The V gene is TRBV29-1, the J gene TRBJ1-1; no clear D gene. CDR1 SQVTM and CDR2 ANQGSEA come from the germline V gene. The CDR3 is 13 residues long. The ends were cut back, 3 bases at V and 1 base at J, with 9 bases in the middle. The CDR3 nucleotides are TGCAGCGTTGACCGTGCGGGGAACACTGAAGCTTTCTTT. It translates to CSVDRAGNTEAFF.

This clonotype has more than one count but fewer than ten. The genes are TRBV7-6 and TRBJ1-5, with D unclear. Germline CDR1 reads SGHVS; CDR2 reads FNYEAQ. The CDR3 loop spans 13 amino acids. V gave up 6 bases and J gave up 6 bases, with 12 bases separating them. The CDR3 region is CASSPTRSQPQHF. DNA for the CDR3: TGTGCCAGCAGTCCCACTCGGAGTCAGCCCCAGCATTTT. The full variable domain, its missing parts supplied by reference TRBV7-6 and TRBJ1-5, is GAGVSQSPRYKVTKRGQDVALRCDPISGHVSLYWYRQALGQGPEFLTYFNYEAQQDKSGLPNDRFSAERPEGSISTLTIQRTEQRDSAMYRCASSPTRSQPQHFGDGTRLSIL.

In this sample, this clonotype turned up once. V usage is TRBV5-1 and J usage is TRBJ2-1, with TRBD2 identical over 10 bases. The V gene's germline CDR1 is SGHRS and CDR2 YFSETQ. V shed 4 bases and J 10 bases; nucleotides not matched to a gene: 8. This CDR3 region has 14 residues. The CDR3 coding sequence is TGCGCCAGCAGCGAAAGCGGGGGGGCAGGGGAGCAGTTCTTC. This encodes CASSESGGAGEQFF.

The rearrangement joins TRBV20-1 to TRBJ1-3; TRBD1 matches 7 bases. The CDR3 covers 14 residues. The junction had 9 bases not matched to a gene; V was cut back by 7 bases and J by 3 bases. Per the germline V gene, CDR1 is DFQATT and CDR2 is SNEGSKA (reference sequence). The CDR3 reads CSVAFDRDGNTIYF. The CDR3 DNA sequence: TGCAGTGTGGCCTTCGACAGGGATGGAAACACCATATATTTT.

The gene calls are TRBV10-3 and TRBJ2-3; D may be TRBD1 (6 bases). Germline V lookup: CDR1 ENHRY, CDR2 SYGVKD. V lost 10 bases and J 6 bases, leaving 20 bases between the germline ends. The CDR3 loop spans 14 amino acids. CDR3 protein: CATSRLWTADTQYF. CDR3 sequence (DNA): TGTGCCACCTCGCGCCTGTGGACAGCGGATACGCAGTATTTT.

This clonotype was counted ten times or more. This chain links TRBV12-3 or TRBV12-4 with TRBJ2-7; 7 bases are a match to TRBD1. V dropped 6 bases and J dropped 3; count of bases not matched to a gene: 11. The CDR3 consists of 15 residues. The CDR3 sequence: CASSPNRDSFYEQYF. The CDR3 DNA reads TGTGCCAGCAGCCCCAACCGGGACAGCTTCTACGAGCAGTACTTC.

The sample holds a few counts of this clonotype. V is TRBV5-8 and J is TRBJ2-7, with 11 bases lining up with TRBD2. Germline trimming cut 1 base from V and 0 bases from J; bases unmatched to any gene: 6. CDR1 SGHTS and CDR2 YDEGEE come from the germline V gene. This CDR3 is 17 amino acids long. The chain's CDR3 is CASSLFLAGGASYEQYF. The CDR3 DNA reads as TGTGCCAGCAGCTTGTTTCTAGCGGGAGGTGCCTCCTACGAGCAGTACTTC.

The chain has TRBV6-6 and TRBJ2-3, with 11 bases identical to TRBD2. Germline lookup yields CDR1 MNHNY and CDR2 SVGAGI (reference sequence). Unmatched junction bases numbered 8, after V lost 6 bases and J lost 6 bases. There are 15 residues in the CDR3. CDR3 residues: CASRTTSGALDTQYF. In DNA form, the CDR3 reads TGTGCCAGCAGGACGACTAGCGGGGCTCTGGATACGCAGTATTTT.

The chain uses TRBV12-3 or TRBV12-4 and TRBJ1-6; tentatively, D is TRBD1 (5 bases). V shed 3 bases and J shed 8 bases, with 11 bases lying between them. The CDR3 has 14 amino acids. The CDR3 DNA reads TGTGCCAGCAGTTTCGCAGGGTTCGATTCACCCCTCCACTTT. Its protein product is CASSFAGFDSPLHF.

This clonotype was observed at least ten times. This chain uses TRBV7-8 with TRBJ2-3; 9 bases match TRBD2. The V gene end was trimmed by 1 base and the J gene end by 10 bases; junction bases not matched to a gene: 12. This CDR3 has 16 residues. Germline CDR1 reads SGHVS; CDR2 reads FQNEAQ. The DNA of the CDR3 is TGTGCCAGCAGCTTAGTTTTGGCGGGGGGGCGGTATCCGCAGTATTTT. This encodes CASSLVLAGGRYPQYF.

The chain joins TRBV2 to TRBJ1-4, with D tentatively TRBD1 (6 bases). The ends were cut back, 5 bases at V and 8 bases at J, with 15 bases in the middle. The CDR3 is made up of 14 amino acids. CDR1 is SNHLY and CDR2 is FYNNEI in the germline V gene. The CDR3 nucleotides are TGTGCCAGCAGTCCGCGGACAGCACGGGAAAAACTGTTTTTT. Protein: CASSPRTAREKLFF. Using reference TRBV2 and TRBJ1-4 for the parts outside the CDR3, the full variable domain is EPEVTQTPSHQVTQMGQEVILRCVPISNHLYFYWYRQILGQKVEFLVSFYNNEISEKSEIFDDQFSVERPDGSNFTLKIRSTKLEDSAMYFCASSPRTAREKLFFGSGTQLSVL.

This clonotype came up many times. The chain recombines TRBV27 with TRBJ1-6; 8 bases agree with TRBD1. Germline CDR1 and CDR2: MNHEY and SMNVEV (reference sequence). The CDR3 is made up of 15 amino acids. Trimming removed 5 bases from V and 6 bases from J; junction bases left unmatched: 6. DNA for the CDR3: TGTGCCAGCAGTGATCGGACAGGGTTTAATTCACCCCTCCACTTT. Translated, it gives CASSDRTGFNSPLHF.

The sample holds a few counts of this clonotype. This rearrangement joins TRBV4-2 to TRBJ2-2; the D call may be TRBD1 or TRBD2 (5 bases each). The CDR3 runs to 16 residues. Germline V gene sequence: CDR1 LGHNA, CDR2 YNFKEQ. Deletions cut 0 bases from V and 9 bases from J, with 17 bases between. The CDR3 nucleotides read TGTGCCAGCAGCCAAGATCTGGGCAGGGACCACCGGGAGCTGTTTTTT. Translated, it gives CASSQDLGRDHRELFF.

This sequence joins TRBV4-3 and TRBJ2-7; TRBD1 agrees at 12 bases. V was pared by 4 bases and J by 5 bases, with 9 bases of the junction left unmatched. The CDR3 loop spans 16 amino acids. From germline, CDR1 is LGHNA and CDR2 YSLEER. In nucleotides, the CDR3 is TGCGCCAGCAGCCCAGTACCGGGACAGGGGGCCGACGAGCAGTACTTC. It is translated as CASSPVPGQGADEQYF.

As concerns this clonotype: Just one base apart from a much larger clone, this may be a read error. CDR3 DNA sequence: TGCAGTACCAAACGGACCGGAAATAACATTCAGTACTTC. Its protein product is CSTKRTGNNIQYF. V and J are TRBV20-1 and TRBJ2-4; unclear D gene. The CDR3 runs 13 residues. Germline V gene sequence: CDR1 DFQATT, CDR2 SNEGSKA (reference sequence). V lost 8 bases, J lost 7 bases, and 18 bases lay in between.

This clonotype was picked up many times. CDR3 residues: CASGGDTEAFF. CDR3 DNA: TGTGCCAGCGGAGGGGACACTGAAGCTTTCTTT. The V call is TRBV6-6, the J call TRBJ1-1; the D gene is possibly TRBD1 (5 bases). Germline V gene sequence: CDR1 MNHNY, CDR2 SVGAGI (reference sequence). This CDR3 spans 11 amino acids. The V gene lost 8 bases and the J gene lost 3 bases, with 7 bases spanning the gap.

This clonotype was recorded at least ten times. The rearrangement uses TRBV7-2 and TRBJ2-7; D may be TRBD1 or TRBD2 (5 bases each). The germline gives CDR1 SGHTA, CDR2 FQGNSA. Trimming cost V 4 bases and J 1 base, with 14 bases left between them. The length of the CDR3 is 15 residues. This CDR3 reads CASSSRDAPSYEQYF. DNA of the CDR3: TGTGCCAGCAGCTCCCGGGACGCTCCTTCCTACGAGCAGTACTTC.

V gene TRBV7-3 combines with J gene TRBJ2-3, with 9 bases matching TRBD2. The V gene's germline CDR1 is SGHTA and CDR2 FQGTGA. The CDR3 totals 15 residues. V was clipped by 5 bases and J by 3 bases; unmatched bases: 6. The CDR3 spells CASSVSGGRTDTQYF. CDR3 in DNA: TGTGCCAGCAGCGTAAGCGGGGGGAGGACAGATACGCAGTATTTT.

DNA for the CDR3: TGCGCCAGCAGCCAAGACGGGACAGGGGTTCGGGGAGATACGCAGTATTTT. Protein: CASSQDGTGVRGDTQYF. This chain links TRBV4-3 with TRBJ2-3; 10 bases line up with TRBD1. Trimming cost V 0 bases and J 5 bases; bases outside gene matches: 8. CDR1 and CDR2 (germline): LGHNA, YSLEER. The CDR3 sequence is 17 residues long.

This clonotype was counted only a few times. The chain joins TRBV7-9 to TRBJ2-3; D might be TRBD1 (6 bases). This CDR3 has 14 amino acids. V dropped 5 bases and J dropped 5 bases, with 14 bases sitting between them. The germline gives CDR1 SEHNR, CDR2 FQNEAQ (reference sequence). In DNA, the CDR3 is TGTGCCAGCAGCCATGGACAGACTCGAGATACGCAGTATTTT. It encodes CASSHGQTRDTQYF.

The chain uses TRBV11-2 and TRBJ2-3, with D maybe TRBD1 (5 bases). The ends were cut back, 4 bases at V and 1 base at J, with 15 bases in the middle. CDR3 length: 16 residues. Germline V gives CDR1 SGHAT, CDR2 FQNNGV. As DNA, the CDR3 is TGTGCCAGCAGCTCAAAAGTAGGGGTGCGCACAGATACGCAGTATTTT. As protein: CASSSKVGVRTDTQYF. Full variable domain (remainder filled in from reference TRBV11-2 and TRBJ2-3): EAGVAQSPRYKIIEKRQSVAFWCNPISGHATLYWYQQILGQGPKLLIQFQNNGVVDDSQLPKDRFSAERLKGVDSTLKIQPAKLEDSAVYLCASSSKVGVRTDTQYFGPGTRLTVL.

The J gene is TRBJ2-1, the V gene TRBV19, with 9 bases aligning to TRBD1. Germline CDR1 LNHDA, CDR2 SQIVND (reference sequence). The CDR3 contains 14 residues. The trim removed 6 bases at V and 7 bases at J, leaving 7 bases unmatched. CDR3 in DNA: TGTGCCAGTAGGCAGGACAGGGGTAGGAATGAGCAGTTCTTC. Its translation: CASRQDRGRNEQFF.

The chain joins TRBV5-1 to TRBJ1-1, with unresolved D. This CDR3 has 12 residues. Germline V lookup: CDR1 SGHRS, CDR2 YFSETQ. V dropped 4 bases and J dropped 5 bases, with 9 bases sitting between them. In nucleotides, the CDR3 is TGCGCCAGCAGCGAAGGTGAAACTGAAGCTTTCTTT. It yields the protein CASSEGETEAFF.

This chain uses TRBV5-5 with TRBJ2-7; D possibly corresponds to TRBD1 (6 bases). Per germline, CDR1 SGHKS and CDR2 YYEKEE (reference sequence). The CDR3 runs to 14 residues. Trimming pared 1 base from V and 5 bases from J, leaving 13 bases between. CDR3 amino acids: CASSLSGTINEQYF. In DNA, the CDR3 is TGTGCCAGCAGCTTGTCTGGGACAATTAACGAGCAGTACTTC.